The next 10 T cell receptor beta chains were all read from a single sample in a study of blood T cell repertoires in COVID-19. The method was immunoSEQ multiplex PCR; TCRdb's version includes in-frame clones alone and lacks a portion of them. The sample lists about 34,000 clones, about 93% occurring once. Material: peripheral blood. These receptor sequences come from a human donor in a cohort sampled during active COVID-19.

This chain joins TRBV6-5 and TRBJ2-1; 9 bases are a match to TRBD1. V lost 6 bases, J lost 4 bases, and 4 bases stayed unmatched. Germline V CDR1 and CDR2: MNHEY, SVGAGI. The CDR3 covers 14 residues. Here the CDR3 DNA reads TGTGCCAGCAGAGGGACAGGGAGGTACAATGAGCAGTTCTTC. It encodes CASRGTGRYNEQFF.

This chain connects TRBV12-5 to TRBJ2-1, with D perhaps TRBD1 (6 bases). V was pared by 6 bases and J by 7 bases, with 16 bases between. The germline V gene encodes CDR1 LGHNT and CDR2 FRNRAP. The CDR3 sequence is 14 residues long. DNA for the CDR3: TGTGCTAGTGGCCTTGACAGGTTCGGGAATGAGCAGTTCTTC. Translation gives CASGLDRFGNEQFF. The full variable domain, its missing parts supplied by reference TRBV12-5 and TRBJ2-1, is DARVTQTPRHKVTEMGQEVTMRCQPILGHNTVFWYRQTMMQGLELLAYFRNRAPLDDSGMPKDRFSAEMPDATLATLKIQPSEPRDSAVYFCASGLDRFGNEQFFGPGTRLTVL.

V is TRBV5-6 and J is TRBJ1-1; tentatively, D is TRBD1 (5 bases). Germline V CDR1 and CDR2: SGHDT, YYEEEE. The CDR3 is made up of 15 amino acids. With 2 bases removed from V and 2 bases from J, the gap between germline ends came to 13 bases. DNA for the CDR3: TGTGCCAGCAGCTTCCGACAGAAGTCTAACACTGAAGCTTTCTTT. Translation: CASSFRQKSNTEAFF. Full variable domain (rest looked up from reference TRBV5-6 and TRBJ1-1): DAGVTQSPTHLIKTRGQQVTLRCSPKSGHDTVSWYQQALGQGPQFIFQYYEEEERQRGNFPDRFSGHQFPNYSSELNVNALLLGDSALYLCASSFRQKSNTEAFFGQGTRLTVV.

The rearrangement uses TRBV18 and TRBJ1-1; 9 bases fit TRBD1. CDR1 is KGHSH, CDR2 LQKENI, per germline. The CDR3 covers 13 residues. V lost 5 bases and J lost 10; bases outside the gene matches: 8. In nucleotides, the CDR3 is TGTGCCAGCTCATTTAGGGACAGGGTTGCAGCTTTCTTT. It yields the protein CASSFRDRVAAFF.

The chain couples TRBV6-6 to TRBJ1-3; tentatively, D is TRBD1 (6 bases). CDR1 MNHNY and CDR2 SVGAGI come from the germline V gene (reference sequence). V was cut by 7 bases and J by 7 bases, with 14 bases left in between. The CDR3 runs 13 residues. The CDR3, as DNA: TGTGCCAGCATCCCGGGACAATGGAACACCATATATTTT. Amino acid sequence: CASIPGQWNTIYF.

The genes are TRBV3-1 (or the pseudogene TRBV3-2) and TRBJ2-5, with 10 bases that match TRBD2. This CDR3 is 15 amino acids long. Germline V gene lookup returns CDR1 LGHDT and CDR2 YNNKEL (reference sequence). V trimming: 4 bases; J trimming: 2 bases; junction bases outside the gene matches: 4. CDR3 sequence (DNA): TGTGCCAGCAGCCTTGGACTAGCGGCTCAAGAGACCCAGTACTTC. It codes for CASSLGLAAQETQYF.

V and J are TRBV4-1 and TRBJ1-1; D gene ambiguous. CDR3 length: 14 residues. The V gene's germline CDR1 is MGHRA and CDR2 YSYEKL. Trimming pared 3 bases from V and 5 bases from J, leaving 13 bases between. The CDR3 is CASSHRQAATEAFF. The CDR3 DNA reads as TGCGCCAGCAGCCACCGACAAGCCGCAACTGAAGCTTTCTTT.

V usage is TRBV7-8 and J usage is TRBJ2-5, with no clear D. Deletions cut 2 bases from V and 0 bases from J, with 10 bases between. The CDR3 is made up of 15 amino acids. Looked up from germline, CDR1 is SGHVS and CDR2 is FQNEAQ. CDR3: CASSLFSRDQETQYF. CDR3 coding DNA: TGTGCCAGCAGCTTATTCTCTCGCGACCAAGAGACCCAGTACTTC. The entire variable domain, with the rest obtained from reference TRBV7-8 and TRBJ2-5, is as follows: GAGVSQSPRYKVAKRGQDVALRCDPISGHVSLFWYQQALGQGPEFLTYFQNEAQLDKSGLPSDRFFAERPEGSVSTLKIQRTQQEDSAVYLCASSLFSRDQETQYFGPGTRLLVL.

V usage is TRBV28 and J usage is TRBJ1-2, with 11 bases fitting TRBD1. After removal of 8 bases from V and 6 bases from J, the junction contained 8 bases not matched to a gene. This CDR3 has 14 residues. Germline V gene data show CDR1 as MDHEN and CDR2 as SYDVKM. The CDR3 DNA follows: TGTGCCAGCTCACAACCGGGACAGGGGGATGGCTACACCTTC. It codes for CASSQPGQGDGYTF.

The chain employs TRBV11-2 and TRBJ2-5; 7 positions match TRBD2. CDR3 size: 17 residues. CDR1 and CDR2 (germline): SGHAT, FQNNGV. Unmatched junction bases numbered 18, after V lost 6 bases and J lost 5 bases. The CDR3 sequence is CASRNFLQRGSSETQYF. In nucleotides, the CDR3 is TGTGCCAGCAGGAACTTTCTACAGCGGGGTTCCAGTGAGACCCAGTACTTC.